This T cell receptor beta chain is from a study of beta chain features in type 1 diabetes. The V end was cut by 4 bases, the J end by 0 bases, with 9 bases between. This CDR3 is built from 14 residues. Germline V lookup: CDR1 SGHTA, CDR2 FQGTGA. The isolated RNA, all of it, was reverse transcribed, so expressed TCRB transcripts were what got sequenced. Generated by immunoSEQ multiplex PCR, the TCRdb table keeps only in-frame clones and is missing some. Counted here are roughly 610,000 clones, about 14% occurring once; the ten biggest clones make up around 0.095%. About this clone: The identical CDR3 is also encoded by other nucleotide sequences in the sample.

This receptor was taken from a man aged 18-30 years in good health. This chain joins TRBV7-3 and TRBJ1-1, with D possibly being TRBD1 (6 bases). Sequenced: naive CD4+ T cells from blood. The CDR3 spells CASSSTGLNTEAFF. The CDR3 DNA sequence: TGTGCCAGCAGCTCGACAGGATTGAACACTGAAGCTTTCTTT.